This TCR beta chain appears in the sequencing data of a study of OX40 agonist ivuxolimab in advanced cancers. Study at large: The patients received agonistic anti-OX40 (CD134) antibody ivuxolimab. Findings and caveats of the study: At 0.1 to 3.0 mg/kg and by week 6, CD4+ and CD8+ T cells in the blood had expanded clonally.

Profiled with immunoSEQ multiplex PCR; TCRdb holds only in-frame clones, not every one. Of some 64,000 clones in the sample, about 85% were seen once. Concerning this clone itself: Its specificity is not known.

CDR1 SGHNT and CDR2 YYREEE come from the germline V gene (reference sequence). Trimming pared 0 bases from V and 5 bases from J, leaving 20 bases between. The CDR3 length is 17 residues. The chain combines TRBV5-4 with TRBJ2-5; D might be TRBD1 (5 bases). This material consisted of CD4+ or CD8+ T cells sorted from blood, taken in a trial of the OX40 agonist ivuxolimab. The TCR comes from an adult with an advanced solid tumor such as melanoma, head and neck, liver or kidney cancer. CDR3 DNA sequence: TGTGCCAGCAGCTTGGACCAGGGTTCGATAGGGGCGGAGACCCAGTACTTC. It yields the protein CASSLDQGSIGAETQYF.